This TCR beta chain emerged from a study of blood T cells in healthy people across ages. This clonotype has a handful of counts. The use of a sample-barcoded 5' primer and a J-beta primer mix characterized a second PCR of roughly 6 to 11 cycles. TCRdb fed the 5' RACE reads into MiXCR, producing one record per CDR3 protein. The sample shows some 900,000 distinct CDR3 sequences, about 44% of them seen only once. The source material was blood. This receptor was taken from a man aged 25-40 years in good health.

In nucleotides, the CDR3 is TGTGCCAGCAGTTCCTCAGGGTTGGGGCCAGATACGCAGTATTTT. Its translation is CASSSSGLGPDTQYF. The genes are TRBV12-3 or TRBV12-4 and TRBJ2-3, with a possible D match to TRBD1 (5 bases). The CDR3 has 15 amino acids. Trimming shortened V by 4 bases and J by 4 bases, and 15 bases separated the two germline ends.